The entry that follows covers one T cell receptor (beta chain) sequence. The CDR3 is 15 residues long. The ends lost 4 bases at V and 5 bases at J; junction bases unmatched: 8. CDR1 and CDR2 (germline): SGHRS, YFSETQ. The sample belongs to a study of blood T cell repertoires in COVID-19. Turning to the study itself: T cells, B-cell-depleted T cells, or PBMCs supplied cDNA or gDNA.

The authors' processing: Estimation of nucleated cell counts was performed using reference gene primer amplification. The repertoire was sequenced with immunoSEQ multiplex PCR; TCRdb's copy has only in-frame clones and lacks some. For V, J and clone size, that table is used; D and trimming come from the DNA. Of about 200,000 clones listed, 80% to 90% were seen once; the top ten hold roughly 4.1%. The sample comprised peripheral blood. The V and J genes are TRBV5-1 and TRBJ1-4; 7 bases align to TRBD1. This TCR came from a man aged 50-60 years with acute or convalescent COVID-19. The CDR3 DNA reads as TGCGCCAGCAGCCCAACCGACAGGGCCAATGAAAAACTGTTTTTT. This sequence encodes CASSPTDRANEKLFF.